This T cell receptor beta chain appears in the sequencing data of a study of shared clonotypes between healthy human individuals. The ends were cut back, 3 bases at V and 4 bases at J, with 18 bases in the middle. Germline V gives CDR1 MGHDK, CDR2 SYGVNS. There are 16 residues in the CDR3. The protocol was immunoSEQ multiplex PCR, while the TCRdb copy is restricted to in-frame clones and leaves out a portion. This table holds nearly 1,000,000 clones, 60% to 85% found once. The sample comprised memory CD4+ T cells sorted from blood. Subset indicated: CD45RA-negative fraction. V usage is TRBV25-1 and J usage is TRBJ2-5; the D is unclear. The TCR sequence derives from a man between 18 and 29 years old in good health. The CDR3: CASSDYRPGSRETQYF. CDR3 DNA sequence: TGTGCCAGCAGTGATTACCGCCCCGGGTCACGAGAGACCCAGTACTTC.